The T cell receptor (beta chain) under discussion was sequenced for a study of cytomegalovirus exposure and HLA in healthy donors. Study findings and constraints: Despite most TCR sequences being rare, some public TCRs occurred in many donors. A few CMV-associated chains proved CMV antigen-specific in vitro.

Germline values: CDR1 SGHTA, CDR2 FQGTGA. CDR3 length: 13 amino acids. V dropped 3 bases and J dropped 6 bases, with 11 bases sitting between them. Clones were sequenced by immunoSEQ multiplex PCR, and TCRdb holds only the in-frame ones, with some missing. This table has tens of thousands of clones, around 95% appearing once. In the case of this clone: What it recognizes is unknown.

This receptor was identified in a man aged 18 to 29 in good health and CMV-seropositive. The sequencing input was PBMCs. The gene calls are TRBV7-3 and TRBJ1-1, with D tentatively TRBD1 (5 bases). The CDR3 bases are TGTGCCAGCAGCTTTCGGCAGGGTTCTGAAGCTTTCTTT. Translation: CASSFRQGSEAFF.